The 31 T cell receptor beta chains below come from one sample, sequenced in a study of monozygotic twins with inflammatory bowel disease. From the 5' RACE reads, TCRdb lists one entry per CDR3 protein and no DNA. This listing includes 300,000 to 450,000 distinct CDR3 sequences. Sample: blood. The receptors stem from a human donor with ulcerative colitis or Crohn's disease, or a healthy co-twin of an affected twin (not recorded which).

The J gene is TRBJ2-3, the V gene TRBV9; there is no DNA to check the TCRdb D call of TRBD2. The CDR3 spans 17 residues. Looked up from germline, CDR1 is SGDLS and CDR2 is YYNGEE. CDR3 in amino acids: CASSVGLAGALTDTQYF.

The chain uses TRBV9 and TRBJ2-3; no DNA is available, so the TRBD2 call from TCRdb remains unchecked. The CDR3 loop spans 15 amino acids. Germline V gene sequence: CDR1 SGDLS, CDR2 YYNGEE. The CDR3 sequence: CASSAQGPGTDTQYF.

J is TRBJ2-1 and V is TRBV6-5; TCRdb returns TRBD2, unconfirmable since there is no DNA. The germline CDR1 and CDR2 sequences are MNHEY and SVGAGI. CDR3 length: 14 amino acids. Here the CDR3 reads CASSYVAGHNEQFF.

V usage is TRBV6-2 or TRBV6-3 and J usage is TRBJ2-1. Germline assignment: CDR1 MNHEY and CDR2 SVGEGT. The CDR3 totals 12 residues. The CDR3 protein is CASSFLFSSSFF.

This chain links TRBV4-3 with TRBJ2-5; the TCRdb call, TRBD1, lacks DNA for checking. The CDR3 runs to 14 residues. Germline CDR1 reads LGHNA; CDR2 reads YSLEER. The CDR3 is CASSQGTGQETQYF.

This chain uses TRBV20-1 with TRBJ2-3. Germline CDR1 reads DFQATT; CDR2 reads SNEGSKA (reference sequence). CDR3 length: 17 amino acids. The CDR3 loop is CSARTLQRYGFRDTQYF.

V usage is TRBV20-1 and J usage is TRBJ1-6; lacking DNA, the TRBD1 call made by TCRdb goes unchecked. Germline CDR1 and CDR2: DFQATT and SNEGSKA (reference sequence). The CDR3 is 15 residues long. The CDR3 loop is CSASRRGSGDSPLHF.

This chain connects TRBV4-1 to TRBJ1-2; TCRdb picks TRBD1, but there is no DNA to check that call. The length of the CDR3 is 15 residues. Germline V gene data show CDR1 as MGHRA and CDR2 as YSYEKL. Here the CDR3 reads CASSQDKGEGYGYTF.

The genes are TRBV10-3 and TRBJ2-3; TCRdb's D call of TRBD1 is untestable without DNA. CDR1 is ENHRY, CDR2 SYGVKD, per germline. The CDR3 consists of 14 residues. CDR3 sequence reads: CAINRVGSTDTQYF.

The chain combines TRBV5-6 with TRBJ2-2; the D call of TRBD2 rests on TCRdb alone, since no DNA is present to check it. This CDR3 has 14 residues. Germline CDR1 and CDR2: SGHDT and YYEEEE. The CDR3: CASSFETSTGELFF. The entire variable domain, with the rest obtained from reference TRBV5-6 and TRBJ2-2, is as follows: DAGVTQSPTHLIKTRGQQVTLRCSPKSGHDTVSWYQQALGQGPQFIFQYYEEEERQRGNFPDRFSGHQFPNYSSELNVNALLLGDSALYLCASSFETSTGELFFGEGSRLTVL.

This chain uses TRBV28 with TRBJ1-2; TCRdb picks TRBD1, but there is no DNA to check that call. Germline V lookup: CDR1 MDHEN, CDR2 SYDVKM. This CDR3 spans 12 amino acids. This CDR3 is CASSPQEYGYTF.

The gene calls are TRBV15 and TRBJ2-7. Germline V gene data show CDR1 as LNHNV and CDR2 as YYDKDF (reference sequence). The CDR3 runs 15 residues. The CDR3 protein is CATSRDVGGPYEQYF.

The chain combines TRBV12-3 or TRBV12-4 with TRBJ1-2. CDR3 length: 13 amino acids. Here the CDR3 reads CASSLRPEIGYTF.

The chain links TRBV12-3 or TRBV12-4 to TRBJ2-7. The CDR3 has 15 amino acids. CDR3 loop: CASSLTWAETYEQYF.

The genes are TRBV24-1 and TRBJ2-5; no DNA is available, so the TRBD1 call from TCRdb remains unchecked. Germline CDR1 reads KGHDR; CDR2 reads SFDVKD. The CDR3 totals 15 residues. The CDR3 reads CATSDFRGAGETQYF.

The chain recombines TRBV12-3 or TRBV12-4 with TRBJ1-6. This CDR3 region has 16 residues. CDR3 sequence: CASSSGRNTMNSPLHF.

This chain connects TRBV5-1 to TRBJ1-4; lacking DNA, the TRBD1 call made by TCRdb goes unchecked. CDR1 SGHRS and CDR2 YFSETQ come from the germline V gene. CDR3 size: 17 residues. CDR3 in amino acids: CASSLQGQGSTNEKLFF.

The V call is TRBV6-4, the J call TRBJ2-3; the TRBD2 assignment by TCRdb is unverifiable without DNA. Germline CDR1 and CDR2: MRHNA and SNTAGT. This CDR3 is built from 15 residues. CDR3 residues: CASSSSGGGTDTQYF.

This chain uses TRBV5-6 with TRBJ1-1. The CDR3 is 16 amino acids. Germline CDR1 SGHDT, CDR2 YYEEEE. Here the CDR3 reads CASTSWGMGEDTEAFF.

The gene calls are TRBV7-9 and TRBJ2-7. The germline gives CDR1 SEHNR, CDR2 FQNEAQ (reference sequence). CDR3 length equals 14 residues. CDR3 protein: CASSLASGTYEQYF.

The chain's CDR3 is CSAGTGGYEQYF. V gene TRBV20-1 combines with J gene TRBJ2-7; absent DNA, TCRdb's TRBD1 call cannot be checked. There are 12 residues in the CDR3. Germline CDR1 is DFQATT and CDR2 is SNEGSKA (reference sequence).

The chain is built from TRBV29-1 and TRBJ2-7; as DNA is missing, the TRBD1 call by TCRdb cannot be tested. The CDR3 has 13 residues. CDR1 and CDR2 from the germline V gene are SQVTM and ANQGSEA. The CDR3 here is CSVEGTGTSEQYF.

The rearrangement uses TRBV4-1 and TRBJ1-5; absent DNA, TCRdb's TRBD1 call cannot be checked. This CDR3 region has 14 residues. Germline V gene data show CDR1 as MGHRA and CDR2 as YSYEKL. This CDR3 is CASSQPGGSQPQHF.

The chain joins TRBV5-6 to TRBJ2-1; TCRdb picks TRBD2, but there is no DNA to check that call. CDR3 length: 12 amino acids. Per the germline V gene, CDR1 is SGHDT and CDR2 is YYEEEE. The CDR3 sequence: CASGTFSNEQFF.

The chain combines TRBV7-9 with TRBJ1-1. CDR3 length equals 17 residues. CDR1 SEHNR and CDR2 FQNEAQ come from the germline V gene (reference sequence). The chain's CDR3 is CASSLLLGGNRDTEAFF.

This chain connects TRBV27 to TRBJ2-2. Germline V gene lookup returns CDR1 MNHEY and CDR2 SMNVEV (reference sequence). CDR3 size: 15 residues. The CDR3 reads CASRPANRNTGELFF.

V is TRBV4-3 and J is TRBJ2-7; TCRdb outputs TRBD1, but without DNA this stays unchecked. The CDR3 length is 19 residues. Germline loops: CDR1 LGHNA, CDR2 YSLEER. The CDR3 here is CASSQDQMPGTSDSYEQYF.

The CDR3 reads CASSTDREIYTGELFF. The genes are TRBV28 and TRBJ2-2; TCRdb picks TRBD1, but there is no DNA to check that call. The CDR3 runs to 16 residues. The germline gives CDR1 MDHEN, CDR2 SYDVKM.

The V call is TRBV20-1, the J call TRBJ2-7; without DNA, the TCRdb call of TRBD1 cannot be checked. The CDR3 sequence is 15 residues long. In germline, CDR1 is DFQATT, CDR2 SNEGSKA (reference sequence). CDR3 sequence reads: CSARDRAGATYEQYF.

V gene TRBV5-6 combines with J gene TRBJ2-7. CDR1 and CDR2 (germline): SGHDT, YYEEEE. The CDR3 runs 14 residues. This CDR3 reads CASSLRRGSYEQYF.

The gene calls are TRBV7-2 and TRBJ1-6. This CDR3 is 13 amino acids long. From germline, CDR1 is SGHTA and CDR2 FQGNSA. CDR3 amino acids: CASSSQGRSPLHF.